Below are 5 T cell receptor beta chains sequenced from a single sample in a study of blood T cell repertoires in COVID-19. Libraries were prepared by immunoSEQ multiplex PCR; TCRdb keeps only in-frame clonotypes and omits some of them. The sample consists of 200,000 or so clones, more than 85% of them appearing once. The sequenced material came from peripheral blood. The receptors were gathered from a man between 65 and 85 years old with active or convalescent COVID-19.

The chain is built from TRBV28 and TRBJ1-5; perhaps TRBD1 as D (5 bases). CDR1 MDHEN and CDR2 SYDVKM come from the germline V gene. The CDR3 has 16 residues. Trimming cost V 3 bases and J 2 bases, with 14 bases left between them. For the CDR3, the DNA is TGTGCCAGCAGTTTTTCGGGGGGTATGGGCAATCAGCCCCAGCATTTT. Amino acid sequence: CASSFSGGMGNQPQHF.

V and J are TRBV18 and TRBJ1-1; 9 bases align to TRBD1. This CDR3 spans 16 amino acids. Looked up from germline, CDR1 is KGHSH and CDR2 is LQKENI. With V trimmed by 3 bases and J by 0 bases, 5 bases remained unmatched. The CDR3 loop is CASSPTGGLMNTEAFF. CDR3 in DNA: TGTGCCAGCTCACCGACAGGGGGATTAATGAACACTGAAGCTTTCTTT.

The chain employs TRBV12-3 or TRBV12-4 and TRBJ2-3; D is unresolved. The CDR3 spans 13 residues. Trimming shortened V by 6 bases and J by 5 bases, and 12 bases separated the two germline ends. In DNA, the CDR3 is TGTGCCAGCAGCCAGTGGGCTGGAGATACGCAGTATTTT. This translates into CASSQWAGDTQYF.

V usage is TRBV15 and J usage is TRBJ2-2; a possible D gene is TRBD2 (5 bases). The V gene lost 0 bases and the J gene lost 2 bases, with 10 bases spanning the gap. CDR3 length equals 16 residues. Germline lookup yields CDR1 LNHNV and CDR2 YYDKDF (reference sequence). The CDR3 reads CATSREASLNTGELFF. In DNA form, the CDR3 reads TGTGCCACCAGCAGAGAAGCTAGCTTAAACACCGGGGAGCTGTTTTTT.

The chain links TRBV5-1 to TRBJ2-2; 11 bases agree with TRBD2. Per germline, CDR1 SGHRS and CDR2 YFSETQ. The CDR3 totals 15 residues. The V gene end was trimmed by 5 bases and the J gene end by 0 bases; junction bases not matched to a gene: 0. The CDR3 coding sequence is TGCGCCAGCAGACTAGCGGGGGCGAACACCGGGGAGCTGTTTTTT. Translation gives CASRLAGANTGELFF.